This T cell receptor (beta chain) was recorded in a study of blood T cell repertoires in COVID-19. With 0 bases removed from V and 0 bases from J, the gap between germline ends came to 7 bases. The CDR3 runs 16 residues. The germline CDR1 and CDR2 sequences are SGHKS and YYEKEE (reference sequence). Original methodology: Researchers report that nucleated cell counts were estimated from reference gene primer amplification. Clones were sequenced by immunoSEQ multiplex PCR, and TCRdb holds only the in-frame ones, with some missing. V and J calls and clone size follow that table, whereas D and trimming were derived from the DNA. The table shows roughly 41,000 clones, with around 87% occurring only once. Participant ages covered roughly 18 to 89 years across about 22 US areas. Researchers sorted participants into cohorts using their self-reported clinical history.

Sequencing was performed on PBMCs or T cells enriched from blood (not recorded which). The chain has TRBV5-5 and TRBJ1-6, with no clear D. The sequence was collected from a woman in her forties or fifties who had recovered from COVID-19. The CDR3 region has the DNA TGTGCCAGCAGCTTGGGCTTAGACTCCTATAATTCACCCCTCCACTTT. Encoded protein: CASSLGLDSYNSPLHF.